A selection of T cell receptor beta chains follows, all from one sample in a study of synovial regulatory T cells in juvenile arthritis. Using immunoSEQ multiplex PCR, the repertoire was profiled, and TCRdb retains in-frame clones only, with some absent. This sample's clone table lists under 3,500 clones. Source material: Treg cells from the synovium. These receptors were collected from a donor aged 2 to 35 with juvenile idiopathic arthritis. The CDR3 runs from the conserved cysteine through the conserved F or W. The order of the fields is clone size, J gene, V gene, CDR3 protein. Part of the rows lack a size; the others show once, few, many or a class for expanded clones.

size: -; J: TRBJ1-3; V: TRBV9; CDR3: CASSVAGGLSGNTIYF
size: -; J: TRBJ2-7; V: TRBV6-5; CDR3: CASSSTPGPGGEQYF
size: large; J: TRBJ2-3; V: TRBV7-2; CDR3: CASSLGGTTRTDTQYF
size: medium-sized; J: TRBJ1-1; V: TRBV5-5; CDR3: CASSPWGVKDISGTEAFF
size: -; J: TRBJ2-3; V: TRBV6-5; CDR3: CASSPRVTDTQYF
size: medium-sized; J: TRBJ2-2; V: TRBV6-6; CDR3: CASSYLNTGELFF
size: medium-sized; J: TRBJ2-6; V: TRBV4-2; CDR3: CASSPWQTGNSGANVLTF
size: -; J: TRBJ1-1; V: TRBV7-9; CDR3: CASSFGGGTEAFF
size: -; J: TRBJ2-5; V: TRBV6-1; CDR3: CASSPGLTLQETQYF
size: -; J: TRBJ1-1; V: TRBV18; CDR3: CASSPEGGGDTEAFF
size: medium-sized; J: TRBJ2-7; V: TRBV10-2; CDR3: CASSEWGGYEQYF
size: -; J: TRBJ1-2; V: TRBV7-2; CDR3: CASSLIPGTGGYGYTF
size: medium-sized; J: TRBJ1-2; V: TRBV4-1; CDR3: CASSSTFRGFNYGYTF
size: medium-sized; J: TRBJ1-2; V: TRBV19; CDR3: CASSMGTGVTNYGYTF
size: -; J: TRBJ2-7; V: TRBV4-1; CDR3: CASNLRTGGNYEQYF
size: -; J: TRBJ1-1; V: TRBV6-5; CDR3: CASRHEYTEAFF
size: -; J: TRBJ2-2; V: TRBV18; CDR3: CASSRAAGIGTGELFF
size: -; J: TRBJ2-1; V: TRBV10-2; CDR3: CASIFKGQGGFNEQFF
size: medium-sized; J: TRBJ1-1; V: TRBV4-3; CDR3: CASSQDRGRNTEAFF
size: medium-sized; J: TRBJ1-2; V: TRBV27; CDR3: CASSSATGGHYGYTF
size: -; J: TRBJ2-7; V: TRBV5-1; CDR3: CASSFNELGISSYEQYF
size: -; J: TRBJ1-2; V: TRBV4-2; CDR3: CASSFTGGYYGYTF
size: large; J: TRBJ2-7; V: TRBV13; CDR3: CASSLAPFIPYEQYF
size: -; J: TRBJ2-7; V: TRBV20-1; CDR3: CSASDRYEQYF
size: -; J: TRBJ1-2; V: TRBV5-6; CDR3: CASSFDTLYGYTF
size: -; J: TRBJ2-6; V: TRBV19; CDR3: CASTLQGASGANVLTF
size: -; J: TRBJ2-7; V: TRBV6-5; CDR3: CASSFNRGGEQYF
size: medium-sized; J: TRBJ1-2; V: TRBV4-2; CDR3: CASSQESQSDYGYTF
size: -; J: TRBJ2-1; V: TRBV19; CDR3: CASKQGPSYNEQFF
size: medium-sized; J: TRBJ2-7; V: TRBV14; CDR3: CASSGQLYSYEQYF
size: -; J: TRBJ1-6; V: TRBV5-4; CDR3: CASRPGLSSPLHF
size: medium-sized; J: TRBJ2-7; V: TRBV19; CDR3: CASSIGGAEHSIAYEQYF
size: medium-sized; J: TRBJ2-1; V: TRBV6-5; CDR3: CASSPPPGLQYEQFF
size: -; J: TRBJ1-1; V: TRBV4-3; CDR3: CASSHHDPGATEAFF
size: -; J: TRBJ2-1; V: TRBV9; CDR3: CASSVAGGTYNEQFF
size: -; J: TRBJ2-3; V: TRBV7-2; CDR3: CASSLALGMWLDTQYF
size: large; J: TRBJ2-7; V: TRBV28; CDR3: CASRRDRAYEQYF
size: medium-sized; J: TRBJ2-5; V: TRBV15; CDR3: CATSKGRSPETQYF
size: -; J: TRBJ1-1; V: TRBV29-1; CDR3: CSVDGTANLNTEAFF
size: medium-sized; J: TRBJ2-1; V: TRBV5-3; CDR3: CARSPGQGARARNEQFF
size: -; J: TRBJ2-7; V: TRBV28; CDR3: CASSGTPKSYEQYF
size: medium-sized; J: TRBJ1-1; V: TRBV18; CDR3: CASSPSGRLFMNTEAFF
size: -; J: TRBJ2-5; V: TRBV10-3; CDR3: CAIRGTVQETQYF
size: medium-sized; J: TRBJ2-7; V: TRBV5-1; CDR3: CASSLSLDRGYEQYF
size: medium-sized; J: TRBJ1-5; V: TRBV30; CDR3: CAWSPGGGNQPQHF
size: -; J: TRBJ2-3; V: TRBV18; CDR3: CASLNRLAGRTDTQYF
size: medium-sized; J: TRBJ1-6; V: TRBV28; CDR3: CASSLRISPLHF
size: -; J: TRBJ2-5; V: TRBV10-3; CDR3: CAIRGQETQYF